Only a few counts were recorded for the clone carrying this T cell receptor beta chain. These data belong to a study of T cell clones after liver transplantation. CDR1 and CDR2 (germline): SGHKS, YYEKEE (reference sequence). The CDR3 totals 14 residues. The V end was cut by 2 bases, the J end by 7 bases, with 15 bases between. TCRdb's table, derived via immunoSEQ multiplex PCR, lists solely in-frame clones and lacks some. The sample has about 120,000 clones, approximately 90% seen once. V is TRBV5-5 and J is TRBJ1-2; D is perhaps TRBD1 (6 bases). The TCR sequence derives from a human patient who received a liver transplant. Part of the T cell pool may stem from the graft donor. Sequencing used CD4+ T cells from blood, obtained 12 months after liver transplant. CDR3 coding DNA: TGTGCCAGCAGCTTAACAGGGATTGCTGGTGGCTACACCTTC. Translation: CASSLTGIAGGYTF. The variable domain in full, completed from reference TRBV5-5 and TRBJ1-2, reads DAGVTQSPTHLIKTRGQQVTLRCSPISGHKSVSWYQQVLGQGPQFIFQYYEKEERGRGNFPDRFSARQFPNYSSELNVNALLLGDSALYLCASSLTGIAGGYTFGSGTRLTVV.